A few counts support the clone carrying this TCR beta chain. Its antigen remains unidentified. CDR3 length equals 13 residues. Germline values: CDR1 LNHDA, CDR2 SQIVND (reference sequence). V lost 9 bases and J lost 9, with 15 bases in between. The PCR was carried out with 60 Vbeta primers and 13 Jbeta primers. The assay was immunoSEQ multiplex PCR, and TCRdb's table has in-frame clones only and misses some. The sample lists about 98,000 clones; 70% were seen once. The source of the sample is a study of cytomegalovirus exposure and HLA in healthy donors. Whole-study results and caveats: Donors were assumed by presence/absence analyses to have roughly uniform sequencing depth.

The chain carries TRBV19 and TRBJ1-6, with D perhaps matching TRBD1 (6 bases). The sequenced sample consisted of PBMCs. The sequence was collected from a man aged 45 to 65 in good health and CMV-seronegative. As DNA, the CDR3 is TGTGCCAGACACCTTCCAGGGGTTTCACCCCTCCACTTT. This codes for CARHLPGVSPLHF.